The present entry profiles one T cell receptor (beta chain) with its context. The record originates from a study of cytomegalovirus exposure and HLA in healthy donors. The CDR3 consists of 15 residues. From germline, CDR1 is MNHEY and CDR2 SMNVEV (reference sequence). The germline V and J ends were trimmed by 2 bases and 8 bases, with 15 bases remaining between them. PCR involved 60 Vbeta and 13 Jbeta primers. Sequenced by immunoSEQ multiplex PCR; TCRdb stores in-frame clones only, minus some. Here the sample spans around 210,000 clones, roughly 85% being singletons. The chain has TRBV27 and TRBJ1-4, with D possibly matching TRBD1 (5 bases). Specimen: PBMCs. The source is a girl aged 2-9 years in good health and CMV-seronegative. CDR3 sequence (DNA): TGTGCCAGCAGTTTAAGAGGGGAGGGCTACGAAAAACTGTTTTTT. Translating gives CASSLRGEGYEKLFF. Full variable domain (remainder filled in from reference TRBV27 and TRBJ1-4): EAQVTQNPRYLITVTGKKLTVTCSQNMNHEYMSWYRQDPGLGLRQIYYSMNVEVTDKGDVPEGYKVSRKEKRNFPLILESPSPNQTSLYFCASSLRGEGYEKLFFGSGTQLSVL.